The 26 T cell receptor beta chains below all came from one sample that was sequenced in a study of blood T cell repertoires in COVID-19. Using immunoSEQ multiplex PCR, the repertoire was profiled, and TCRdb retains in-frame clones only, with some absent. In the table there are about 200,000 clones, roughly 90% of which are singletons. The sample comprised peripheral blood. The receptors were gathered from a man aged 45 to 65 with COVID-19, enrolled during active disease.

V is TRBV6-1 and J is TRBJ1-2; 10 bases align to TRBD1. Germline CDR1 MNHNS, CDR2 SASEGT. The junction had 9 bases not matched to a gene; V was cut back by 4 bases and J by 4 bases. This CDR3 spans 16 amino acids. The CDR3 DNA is TGTGCCAGCAGTGCTACGGGACAGGGGATTGCCTATGGCTACACCTTC. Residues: CASSATGQGIAYGYTF.

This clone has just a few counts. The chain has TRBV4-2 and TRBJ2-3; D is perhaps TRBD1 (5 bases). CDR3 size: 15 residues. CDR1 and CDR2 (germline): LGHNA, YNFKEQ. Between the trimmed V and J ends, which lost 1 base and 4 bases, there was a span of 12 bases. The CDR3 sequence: CASSQAQLQADTQYF. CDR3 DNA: TGTGCCAGCAGCCAAGCTCAACTACAGGCAGATACGCAGTATTTT.

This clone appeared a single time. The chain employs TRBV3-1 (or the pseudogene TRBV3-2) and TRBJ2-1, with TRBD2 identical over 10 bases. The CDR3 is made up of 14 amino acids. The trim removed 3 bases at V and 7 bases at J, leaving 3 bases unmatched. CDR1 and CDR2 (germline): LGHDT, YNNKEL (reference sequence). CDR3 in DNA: TGTGCCAGCAGCCATAGCGGGAGGTGGAATGAGCAGTTCTTC. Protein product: CASSHSGRWNEQFF.

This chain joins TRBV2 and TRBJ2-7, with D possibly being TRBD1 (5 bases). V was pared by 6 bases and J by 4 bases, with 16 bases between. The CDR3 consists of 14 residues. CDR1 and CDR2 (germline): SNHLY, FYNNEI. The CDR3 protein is CASSPRVTAYEQYF. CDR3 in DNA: TGTGCCAGCAGCCCCAGGGTCACGGCGTACGAGCAGTACTTC.

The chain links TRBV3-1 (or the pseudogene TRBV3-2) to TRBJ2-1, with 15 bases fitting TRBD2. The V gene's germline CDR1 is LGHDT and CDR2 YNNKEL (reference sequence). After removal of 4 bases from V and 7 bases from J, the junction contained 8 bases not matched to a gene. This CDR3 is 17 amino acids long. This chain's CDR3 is CASSRGLAGGSGNEQFF. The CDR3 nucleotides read TGTGCCAGCAGCCGGGGACTAGCGGGAGGTTCGGGAAATGAGCAGTTCTTC.

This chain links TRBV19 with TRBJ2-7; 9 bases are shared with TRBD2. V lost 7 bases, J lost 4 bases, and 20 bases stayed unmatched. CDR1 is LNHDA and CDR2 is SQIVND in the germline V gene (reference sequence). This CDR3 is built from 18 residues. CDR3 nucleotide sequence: TGTGCCAGTACCACCAGGGGCGCGGATTCTAGCGGGATATACGAGCAGTACTTC. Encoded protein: CASTTRGADSSGIYEQYF.

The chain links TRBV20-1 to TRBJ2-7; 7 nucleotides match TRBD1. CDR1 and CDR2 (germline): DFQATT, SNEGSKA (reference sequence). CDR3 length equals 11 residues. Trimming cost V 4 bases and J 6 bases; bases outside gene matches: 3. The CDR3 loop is CSATDRREQYF. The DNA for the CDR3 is TGCAGTGCTACGGACAGGCGCGAGCAGTACTTC.

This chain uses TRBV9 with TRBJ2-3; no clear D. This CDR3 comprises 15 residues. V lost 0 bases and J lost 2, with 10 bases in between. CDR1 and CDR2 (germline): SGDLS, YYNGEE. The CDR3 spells CASSVATPPTDTQYF. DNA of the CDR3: TGTGCCAGCAGCGTAGCTACGCCGCCCACAGATACGCAGTATTTT.

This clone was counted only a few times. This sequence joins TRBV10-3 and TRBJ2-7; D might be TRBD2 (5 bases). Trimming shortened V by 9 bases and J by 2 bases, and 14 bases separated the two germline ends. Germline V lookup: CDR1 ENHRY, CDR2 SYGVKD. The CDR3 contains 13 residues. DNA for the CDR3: TGTGCCATAAAAGGGAGACTGACCTACGAGCAGTACTTC. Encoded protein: CAIKGRLTYEQYF.

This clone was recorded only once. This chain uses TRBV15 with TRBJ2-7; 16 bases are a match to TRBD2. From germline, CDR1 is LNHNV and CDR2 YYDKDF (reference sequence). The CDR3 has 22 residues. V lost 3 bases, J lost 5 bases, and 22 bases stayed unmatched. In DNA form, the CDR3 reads TGTGCCACCAGCAGCGACCTCTTACCGGGACTAGCGGGAGGGGAGTGGTTCCACGAGCAGTACTTC. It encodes CATSSDLLPGLAGGEWFHEQYF. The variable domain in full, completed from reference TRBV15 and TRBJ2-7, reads DAMVIQNPRYQVTQFGKPVTLSCSQTLNHNVMYWYQQKSSQAPKLLFHYYDKDFNNEADTPDNFQSRRPNTSFCFLDIRSPGLGDTAMYLCATSSDLLPGLAGGEWFHEQYFGPGTRLTVT.

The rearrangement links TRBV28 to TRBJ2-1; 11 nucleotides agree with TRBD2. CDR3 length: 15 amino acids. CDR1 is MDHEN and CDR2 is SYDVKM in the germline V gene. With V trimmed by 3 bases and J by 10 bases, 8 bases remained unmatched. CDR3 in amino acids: CASSFSGGALGEQFF. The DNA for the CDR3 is TGTGCCAGCAGTTTTAGCGGGGGGGCTTTAGGCGAGCAGTTCTTC.

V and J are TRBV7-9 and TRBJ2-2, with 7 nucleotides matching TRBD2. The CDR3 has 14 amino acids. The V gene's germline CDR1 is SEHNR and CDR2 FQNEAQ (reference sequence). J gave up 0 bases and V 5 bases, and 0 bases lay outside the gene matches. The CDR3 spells CASSTSANTGELFF. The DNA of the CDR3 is TGTGCCAGCAGCACTAGCGCGAACACCGGGGAGCTGTTTTTT.

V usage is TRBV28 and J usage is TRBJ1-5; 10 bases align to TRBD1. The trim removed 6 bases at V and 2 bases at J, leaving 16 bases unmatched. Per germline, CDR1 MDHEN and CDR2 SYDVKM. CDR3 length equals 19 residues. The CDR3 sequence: CASSRATGGERSGNQPQHF. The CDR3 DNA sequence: TGTGCCAGCAGCCGGGCGACAGGGGGCGAAAGGTCCGGCAATCAGCCCCAGCATTTT.

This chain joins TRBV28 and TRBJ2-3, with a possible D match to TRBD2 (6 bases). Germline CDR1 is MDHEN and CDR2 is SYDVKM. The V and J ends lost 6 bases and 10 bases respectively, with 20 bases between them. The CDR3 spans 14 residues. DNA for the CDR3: TGTGCCAGCAGCCCTACTGGGGCCTGGGGGGCGCAGTATTTT. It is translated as CASSPTGAWGAQYF. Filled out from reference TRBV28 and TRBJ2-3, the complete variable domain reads DVKVTQSSRYLVKRTGEKVFLECVQDMDHENMFWYRQDPGLGLRLIYFSYDVKMKEKGDIPEGYSVSREKKERFSLILESASTNQTSMYLCASSPTGAWGAQYFGPGTRLTVL.

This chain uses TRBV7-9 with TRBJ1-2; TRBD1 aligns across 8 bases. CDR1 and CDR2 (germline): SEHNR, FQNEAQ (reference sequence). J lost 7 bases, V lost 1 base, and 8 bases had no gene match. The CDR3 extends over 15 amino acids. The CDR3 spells CASSLEQGARVGYTF. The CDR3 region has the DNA TGTGCCAGCAGCTTAGAGCAGGGGGCCCGGGTTGGCTACACCTTC. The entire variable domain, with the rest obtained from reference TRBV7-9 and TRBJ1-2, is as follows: DTGVSQNPRHKITKRGQNVTFRCDPISEHNRLYWYRQTLGQGPEFLTYFQNEAQLEKSRLLSDRFSAERPKGSFSTLEIQRTEQGDSAMYLCASSLEQGARVGYTFGSGTRLTVV.

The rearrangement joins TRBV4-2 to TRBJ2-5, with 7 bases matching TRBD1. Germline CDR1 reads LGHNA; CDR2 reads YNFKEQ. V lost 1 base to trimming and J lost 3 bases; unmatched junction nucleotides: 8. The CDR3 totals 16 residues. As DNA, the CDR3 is TGTGCCAGCAGCCAAGGAGGGGGCTCCCGAGAAGAGACCCAGTACTTC. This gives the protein CASSQGGGSREETQYF.

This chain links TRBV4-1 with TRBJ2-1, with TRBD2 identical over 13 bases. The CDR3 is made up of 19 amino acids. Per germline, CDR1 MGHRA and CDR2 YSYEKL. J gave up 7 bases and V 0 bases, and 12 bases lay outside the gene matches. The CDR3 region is CASSQDGATSGRFGNEQFF. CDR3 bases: TGCGCCAGCAGCCAAGATGGGGCGACTAGCGGGAGGTTCGGTAATGAGCAGTTCTTC.

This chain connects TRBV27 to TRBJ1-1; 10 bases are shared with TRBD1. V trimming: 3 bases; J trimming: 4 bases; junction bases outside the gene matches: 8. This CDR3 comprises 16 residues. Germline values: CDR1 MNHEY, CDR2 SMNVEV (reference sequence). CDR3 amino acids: CASSLGQGNRRTEAFF. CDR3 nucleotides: TGTGCCAGCAGTTTGGGACAGGGGAATCGACGCACTGAAGCTTTCTTT.

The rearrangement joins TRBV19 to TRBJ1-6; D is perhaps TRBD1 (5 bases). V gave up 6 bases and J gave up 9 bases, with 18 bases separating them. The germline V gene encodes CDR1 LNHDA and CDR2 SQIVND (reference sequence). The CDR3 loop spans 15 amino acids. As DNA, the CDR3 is TGTGCCAGTAGCCCACCGGCAGCCGGGGGTTCACCCCTCCACTTT. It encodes CASSPPAAGGSPLHF. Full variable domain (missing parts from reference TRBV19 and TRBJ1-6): DGGITQSPKYLFRKEGQNVTLSCEQNLNHDAMYWYRQDPGQGLRLIYYSQIVNDFQKGDIAEGYSVSREKKESFPLTVTSAQKNPTAFYLCASSPPAAGGSPLHFGNGTRLTVT.

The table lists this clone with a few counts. The CDR3, as DNA: TGTGCCAGCAGCCGGGGACAGACTGGGGCCAACGTCCTGACTTTC. Translated, it gives CASSRGQTGANVLTF. The chain couples TRBV5-4 to TRBJ2-6; 7 nucleotides agree with TRBD1. With 4 bases clipped from V and 2 bases from J, the junction kept 3 bases outside the gene matches. The CDR3 has 15 amino acids. Germline V gene data show CDR1 as SGHNT and CDR2 as YYREEE (reference sequence).

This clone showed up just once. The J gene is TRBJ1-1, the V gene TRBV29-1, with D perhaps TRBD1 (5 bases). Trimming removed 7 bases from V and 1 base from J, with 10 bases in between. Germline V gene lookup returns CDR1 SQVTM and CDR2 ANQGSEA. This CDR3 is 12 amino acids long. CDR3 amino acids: CSAQVGNTEAFF. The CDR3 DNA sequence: TGCAGCGCACAGGTAGGGAACACTGAAGCTTTCTTT.

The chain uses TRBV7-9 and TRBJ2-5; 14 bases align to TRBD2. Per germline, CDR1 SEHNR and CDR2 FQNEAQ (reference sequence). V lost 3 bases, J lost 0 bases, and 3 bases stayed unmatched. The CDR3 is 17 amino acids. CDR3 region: CASSFSGLAGDQETQYF. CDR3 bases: TGTGCCAGCAGCTTCTCGGGACTAGCGGGGGACCAAGAGACCCAGTACTTC.

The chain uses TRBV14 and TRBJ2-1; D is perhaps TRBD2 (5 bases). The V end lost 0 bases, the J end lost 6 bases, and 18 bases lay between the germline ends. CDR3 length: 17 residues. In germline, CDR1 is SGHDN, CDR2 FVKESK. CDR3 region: CASSQDLPRTAGNEQFF. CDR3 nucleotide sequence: TGTGCCAGCAGCCAAGATCTTCCCCGCACTGCGGGCAATGAGCAGTTCTTC.

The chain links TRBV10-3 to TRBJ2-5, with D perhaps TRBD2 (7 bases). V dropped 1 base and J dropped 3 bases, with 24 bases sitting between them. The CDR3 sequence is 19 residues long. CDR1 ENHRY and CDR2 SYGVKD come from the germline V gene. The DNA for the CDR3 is TGTGCCATCAGTGAGTTGATGCGGGGGCACCGATCAAATAAAGAGACCCAGTACTTC. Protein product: CAISELMRGHRSNKETQYF.

The CDR3 protein is CASSTITGPFVIGGDTQYF. CDR3 DNA: TGTGCCAGCAGCACGATTACAGGGCCATTCGTTATAGGAGGCGATACGCAGTATTTT. The chain couples TRBV21-1 to TRBJ2-3; the listed D gene, TRBD1, was not tested against the DNA. TRBV21-1 is given as a pseudogene. The CDR3 sequence is 19 residues long.

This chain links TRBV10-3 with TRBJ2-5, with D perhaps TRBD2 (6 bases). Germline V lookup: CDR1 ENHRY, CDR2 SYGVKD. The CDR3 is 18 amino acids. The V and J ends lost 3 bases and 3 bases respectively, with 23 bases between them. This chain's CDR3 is CAISDPPKLVADKETQYF. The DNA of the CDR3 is TGTGCCATCAGTGACCCTCCCAAGTTAGTAGCGGATAAAGAGACCCAGTACTTC.